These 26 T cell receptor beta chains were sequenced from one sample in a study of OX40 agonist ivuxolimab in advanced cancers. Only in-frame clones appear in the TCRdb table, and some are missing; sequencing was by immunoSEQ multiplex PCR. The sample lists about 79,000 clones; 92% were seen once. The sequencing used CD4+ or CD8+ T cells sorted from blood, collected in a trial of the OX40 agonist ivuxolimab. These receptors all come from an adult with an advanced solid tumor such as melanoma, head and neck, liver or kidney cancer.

The CDR3 DNA follows: TGTGCCAGCAGTTTTCAGGGGAGTTCGAACACCGGGGAGCTGTTTTTT. It is translated as CASSFQGSSNTGELFF. The chain carries TRBV27 and TRBJ2-2, with a tentative D call TRBD1 (6 bases). The germline V gene has CDR1 MNHEY and CDR2 SMNVEV (reference sequence). The CDR3 has 16 amino acids. The germline V and J ends were trimmed by 3 bases and 0 bases, with 11 bases remaining between them.

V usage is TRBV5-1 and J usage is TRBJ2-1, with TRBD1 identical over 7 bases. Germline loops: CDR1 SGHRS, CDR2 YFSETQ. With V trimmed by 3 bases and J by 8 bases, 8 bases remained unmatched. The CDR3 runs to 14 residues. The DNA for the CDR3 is TGCGCCAGCAGCTGGGAAGGGGGCCGGGATGAGCAGTTCTTC. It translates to CASSWEGGRDEQFF.

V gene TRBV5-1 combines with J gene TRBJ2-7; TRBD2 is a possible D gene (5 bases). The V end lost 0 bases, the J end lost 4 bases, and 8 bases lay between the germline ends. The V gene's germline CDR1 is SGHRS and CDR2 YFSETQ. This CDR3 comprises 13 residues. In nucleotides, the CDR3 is TGCGCCAGCAGCTTGGGGTGGGAGTACGAGCAGTACTTC. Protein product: CASSLGWEYEQYF.

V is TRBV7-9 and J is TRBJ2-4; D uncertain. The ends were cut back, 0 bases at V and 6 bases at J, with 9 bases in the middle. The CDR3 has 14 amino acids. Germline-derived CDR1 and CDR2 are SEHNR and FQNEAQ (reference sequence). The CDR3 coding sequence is TGTGCCAGCAGCTTAGCACGGGCGAGAAACATTCAGTACTTC. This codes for CASSLARARNIQYF.

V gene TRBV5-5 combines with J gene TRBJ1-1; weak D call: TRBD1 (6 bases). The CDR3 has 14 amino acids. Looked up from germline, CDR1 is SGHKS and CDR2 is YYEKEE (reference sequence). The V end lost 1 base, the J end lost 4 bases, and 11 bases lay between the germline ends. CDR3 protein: CASSLQGGGTEAFF. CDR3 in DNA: TGTGCCAGCAGCTTGCAGGGAGGGGGCACTGAAGCTTTCTTT.

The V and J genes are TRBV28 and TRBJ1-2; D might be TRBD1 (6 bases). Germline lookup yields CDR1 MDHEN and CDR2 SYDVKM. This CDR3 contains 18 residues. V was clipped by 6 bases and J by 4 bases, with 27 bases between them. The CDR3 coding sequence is TGTGCCAGCAGCTTCCCCCCCGGGGTCGGGACAATGACCTATGGCTACACCTTC. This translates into CASSFPPGVGTMTYGYTF.

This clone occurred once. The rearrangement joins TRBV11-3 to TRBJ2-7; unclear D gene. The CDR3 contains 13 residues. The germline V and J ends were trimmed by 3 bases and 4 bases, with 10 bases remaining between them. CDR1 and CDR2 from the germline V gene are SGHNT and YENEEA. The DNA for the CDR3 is TGTGCCAGCAGCTTTTTCCCCCATTACGAGCAGTACTTC. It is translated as CASSFFPHYEQYF. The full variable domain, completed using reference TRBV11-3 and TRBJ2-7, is EAGVVQSPRYKIIEKKQPVAFWCNPISGHNTLYWYLQNLGQGPELLIRYENEEAVDDSQLPKDRFSAERLKGVDSTLKIQPAELGDSAVYLCASSFFPHYEQYFGPGTRLTVT.

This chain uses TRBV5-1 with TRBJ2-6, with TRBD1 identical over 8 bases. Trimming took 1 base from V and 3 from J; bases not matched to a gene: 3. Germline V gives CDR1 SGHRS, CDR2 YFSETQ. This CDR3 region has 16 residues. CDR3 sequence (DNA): TGCGCCAGCAGCTTGACCGGACAGGGTGGGGCCAACGTCCTGACTTTC. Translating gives CASSLTGQGGANVLTF.

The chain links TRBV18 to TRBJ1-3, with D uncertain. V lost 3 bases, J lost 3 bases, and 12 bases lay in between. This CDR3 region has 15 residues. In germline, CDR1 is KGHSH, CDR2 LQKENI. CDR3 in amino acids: CASSPMGRGGNTIYF. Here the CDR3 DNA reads TGTGCCAGCTCACCGATGGGGAGAGGTGGAAACACCATATATTTT.

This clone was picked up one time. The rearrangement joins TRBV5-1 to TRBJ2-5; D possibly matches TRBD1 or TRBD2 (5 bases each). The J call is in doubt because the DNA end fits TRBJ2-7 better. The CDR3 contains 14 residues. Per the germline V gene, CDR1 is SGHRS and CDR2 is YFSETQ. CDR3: CASSLAGTSYEQYF. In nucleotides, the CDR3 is TGCGCCAGCAGCTTGGCGGGGACCTCCTACGAGCAGTACTTC.

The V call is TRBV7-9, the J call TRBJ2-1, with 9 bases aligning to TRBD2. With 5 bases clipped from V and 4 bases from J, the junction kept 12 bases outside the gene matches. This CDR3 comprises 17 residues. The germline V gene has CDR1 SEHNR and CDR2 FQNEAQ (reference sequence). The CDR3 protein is CASSGIAGAGLYNEQFF. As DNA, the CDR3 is TGTGCCAGCAGCGGAATAGCGGGAGCTGGTCTATACAATGAGCAGTTCTTC.

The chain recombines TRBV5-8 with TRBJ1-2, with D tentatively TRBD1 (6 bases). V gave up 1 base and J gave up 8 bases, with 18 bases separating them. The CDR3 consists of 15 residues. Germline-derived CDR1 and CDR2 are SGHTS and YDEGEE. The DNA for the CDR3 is TGTGCCAGCAGCTTGAGAGACAGGCCTCGGCGGGGCTACACCTTC. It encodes CASSLRDRPRRGYTF.

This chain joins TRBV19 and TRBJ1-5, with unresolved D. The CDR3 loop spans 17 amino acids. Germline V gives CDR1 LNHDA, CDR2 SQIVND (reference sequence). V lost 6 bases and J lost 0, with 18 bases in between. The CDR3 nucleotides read TGTGCCAGTAGGCGCAGGCTCGGGTTGGATAGCAATCAGCCCCAGCATTTT. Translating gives CASRRRLGLDSNQPQHF.

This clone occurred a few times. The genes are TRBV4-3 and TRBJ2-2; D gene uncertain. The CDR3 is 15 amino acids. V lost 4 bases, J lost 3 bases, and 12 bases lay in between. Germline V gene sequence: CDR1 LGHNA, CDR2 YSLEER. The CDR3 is CASSPTPGYTGELFF. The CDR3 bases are TGCGCCAGCAGCCCGACACCCGGGTACACCGGGGAGCTGTTTTTT.

The CDR3 region has the DNA TGTGCCAGCAGTTCAGGGACACAATACAATGAGCAGTTCTTC. Its protein product is CASSSGTQYNEQFF. V and J are TRBV7-3 and TRBJ2-1; tentatively, D is TRBD1 (6 bases). CDR1 and CDR2 (germline): SGHTA, FQGTGA. Trimming pared 6 bases from V and 4 bases from J, leaving 13 bases between. This CDR3 comprises 14 residues.

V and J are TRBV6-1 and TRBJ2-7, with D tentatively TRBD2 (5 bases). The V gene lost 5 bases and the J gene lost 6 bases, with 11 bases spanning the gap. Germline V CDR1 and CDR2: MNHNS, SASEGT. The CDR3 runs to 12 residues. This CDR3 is CASSPRGGEQYF. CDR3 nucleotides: TGTGCCAGCAGTCCCAGAGGAGGCGAGCAGTACTTC.

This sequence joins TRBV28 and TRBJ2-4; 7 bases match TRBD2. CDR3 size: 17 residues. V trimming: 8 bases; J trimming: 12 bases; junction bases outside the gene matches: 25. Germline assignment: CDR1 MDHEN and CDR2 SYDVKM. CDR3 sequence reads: CASVAGDLALAKVTQYF. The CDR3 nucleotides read TGTGCCAGCGTTGCGGGGGACCTTGCCCTTGCCAAAGTGACTCAGTACTTC. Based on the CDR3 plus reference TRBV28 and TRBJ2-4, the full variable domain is DVKVTQSSRYLVKRTGEKVFLECVQDMDHENMFWYRQDPGLGLRLIYFSYDVKMKEKGDIPEGYSVSREKKERFSLILESASTNQTSMYLCASVAGDLALAKVTQYFGAGTRLSVL.

DNA of the CDR3: TGCGCCAGCAGCCAGGGACTAGCGGGAGTCTCGTTCGGCACAGATACGCAGTATTTT. Translated: CASSQGLAGVSFGTDTQYF. This chain uses TRBV4-1 with TRBJ2-3; 14 bases match TRBD2. The CDR3 length is 19 residues. Trimming cost V 3 bases and J 1 base; bases outside gene matches: 9. Germline CDR1 is MGHRA and CDR2 is YSYEKL.

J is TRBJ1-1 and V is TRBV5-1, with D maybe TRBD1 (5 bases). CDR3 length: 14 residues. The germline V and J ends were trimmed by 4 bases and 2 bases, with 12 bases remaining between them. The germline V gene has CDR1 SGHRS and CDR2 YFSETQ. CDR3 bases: TGCGCCAGCAGCAGGGACCGGATCAACACTGAAGCTTTCTTT. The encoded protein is CASSRDRINTEAFF.

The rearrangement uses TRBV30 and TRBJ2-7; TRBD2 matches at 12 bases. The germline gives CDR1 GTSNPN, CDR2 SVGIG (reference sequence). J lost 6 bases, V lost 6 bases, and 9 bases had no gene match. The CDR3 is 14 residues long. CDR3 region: CACTRLAGVPEQYF. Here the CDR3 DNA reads TGTGCCTGTACCCGACTAGCGGGAGTCCCCGAGCAGTACTTC. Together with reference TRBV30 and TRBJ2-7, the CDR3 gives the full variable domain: SQTIHQWPATLVQPVGSPLSLECTVEGTSNPNLYWYRQAAGRGLQLLFYSVGIGQISSEVPQNLSASRPQDRQFILSSKKLLLSDSGFYLCACTRLAGVPEQYFGPGTRLTVT.

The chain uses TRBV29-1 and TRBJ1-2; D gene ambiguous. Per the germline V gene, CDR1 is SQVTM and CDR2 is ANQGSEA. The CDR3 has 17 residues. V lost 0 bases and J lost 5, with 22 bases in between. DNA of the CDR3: TGCAGCGTTGAAGATGGAGGACGGCCCCAACTTCGATATGGCTACACCTTC. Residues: CSVEDGGRPQLRYGYTF.

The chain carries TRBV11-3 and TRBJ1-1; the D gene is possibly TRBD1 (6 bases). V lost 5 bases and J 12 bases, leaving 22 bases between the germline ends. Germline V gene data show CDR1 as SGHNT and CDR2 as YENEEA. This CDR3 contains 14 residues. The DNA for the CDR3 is TGTGCCAGCAGCCTCCGGTCGGGGGCGGAAGGAACTTTCTTT. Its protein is CASSLRSGAEGTFF.

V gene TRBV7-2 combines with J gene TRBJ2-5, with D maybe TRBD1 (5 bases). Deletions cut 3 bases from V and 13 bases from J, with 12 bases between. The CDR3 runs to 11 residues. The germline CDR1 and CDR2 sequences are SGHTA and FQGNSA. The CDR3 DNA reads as TGTGCCAGCAGCTTGTCTGGGGCCAGGTACTTC. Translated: CASSLSGARYF.

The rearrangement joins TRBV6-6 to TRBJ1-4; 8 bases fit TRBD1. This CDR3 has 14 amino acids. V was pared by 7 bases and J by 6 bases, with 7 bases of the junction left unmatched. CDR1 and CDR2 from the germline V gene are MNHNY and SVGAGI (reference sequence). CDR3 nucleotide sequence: TGTGCCAGCAATATGGGACAGGCTGATGAAAAACTGTTTTTT. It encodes CASNMGQADEKLFF.

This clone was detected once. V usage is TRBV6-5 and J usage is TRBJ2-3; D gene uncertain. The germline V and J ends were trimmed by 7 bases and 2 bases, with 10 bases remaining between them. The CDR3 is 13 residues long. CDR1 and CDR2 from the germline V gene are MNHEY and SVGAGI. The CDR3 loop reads CASKQGITDTQYF. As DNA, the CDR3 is TGTGCCAGCAAACAAGGGATCACAGATACGCAGTATTTT.

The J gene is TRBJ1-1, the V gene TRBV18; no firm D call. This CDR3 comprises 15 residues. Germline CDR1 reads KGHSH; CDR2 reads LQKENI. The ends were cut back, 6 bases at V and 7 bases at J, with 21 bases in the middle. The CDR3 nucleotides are TGTGCCAGCTCCCGAGAGAGGTTGTCCCGAGGTGAAGCTTTCTTT. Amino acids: CASSRERLSRGEAFF.